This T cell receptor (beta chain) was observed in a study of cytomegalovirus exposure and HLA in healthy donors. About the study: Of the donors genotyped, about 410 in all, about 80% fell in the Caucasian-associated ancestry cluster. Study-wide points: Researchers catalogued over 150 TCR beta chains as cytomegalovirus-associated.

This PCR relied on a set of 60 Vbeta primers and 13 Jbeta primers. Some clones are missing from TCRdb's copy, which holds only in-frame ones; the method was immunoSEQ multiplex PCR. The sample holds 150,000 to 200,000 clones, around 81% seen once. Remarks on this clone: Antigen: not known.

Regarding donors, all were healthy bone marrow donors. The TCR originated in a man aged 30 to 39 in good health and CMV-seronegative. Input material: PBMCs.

The CDR3 is CASSYRAGTSGSAPPYEQYF. CDR3 DNA sequence: TGCGCCAGCAGCTACCGAGCCGGGACTAGCGGGAGTGCCCCCCCCTACGAGCAGTACTTC. The chain recombines TRBV5-1 with TRBJ2-7; TRBD2 matches at 14 bases. CDR1 SGHRS and CDR2 YFSETQ come from the germline V gene. CDR3 length equals 20 residues. The V and J ends lost 3 bases and 2 bases, in that order; junction bases with no gene match: 16.